The TCR beta chain under discussion was sequenced for a study of shared clonotypes between healthy human individuals. The repertoire was sequenced with immunoSEQ multiplex PCR; TCRdb's copy has only in-frame clones and lacks some. The profile covers about 2 million clones, with approximately 94% appearing a single time and 1.1% taken by the ten largest. CD8 cells classed as naive were CD45RO-negative and positively selected for CCR7, excluding terminally differentiated effector memory CD45RA+ cells. Concerning this clone: Distinct nucleotide sequences in the sample also encode this CDR3.

Sequencing was done on a sample of naive CD8+ T cells sorted from blood. This receptor was taken from a young man in good health.

The CDR3 nucleotides read TGTGCCAGCAGCCTATCCTCCTACAATGAGCAGTTCTTC. It specifies CASSLSSYNEQFF. The chain uses TRBV27 and TRBJ2-1; no clear D gene. V gave up 6 bases and J gave up 0 bases, with 6 bases separating them. The CDR3 extends over 13 amino acids. Looked up from germline, CDR1 is MNHEY and CDR2 is SMNVEV (reference sequence).